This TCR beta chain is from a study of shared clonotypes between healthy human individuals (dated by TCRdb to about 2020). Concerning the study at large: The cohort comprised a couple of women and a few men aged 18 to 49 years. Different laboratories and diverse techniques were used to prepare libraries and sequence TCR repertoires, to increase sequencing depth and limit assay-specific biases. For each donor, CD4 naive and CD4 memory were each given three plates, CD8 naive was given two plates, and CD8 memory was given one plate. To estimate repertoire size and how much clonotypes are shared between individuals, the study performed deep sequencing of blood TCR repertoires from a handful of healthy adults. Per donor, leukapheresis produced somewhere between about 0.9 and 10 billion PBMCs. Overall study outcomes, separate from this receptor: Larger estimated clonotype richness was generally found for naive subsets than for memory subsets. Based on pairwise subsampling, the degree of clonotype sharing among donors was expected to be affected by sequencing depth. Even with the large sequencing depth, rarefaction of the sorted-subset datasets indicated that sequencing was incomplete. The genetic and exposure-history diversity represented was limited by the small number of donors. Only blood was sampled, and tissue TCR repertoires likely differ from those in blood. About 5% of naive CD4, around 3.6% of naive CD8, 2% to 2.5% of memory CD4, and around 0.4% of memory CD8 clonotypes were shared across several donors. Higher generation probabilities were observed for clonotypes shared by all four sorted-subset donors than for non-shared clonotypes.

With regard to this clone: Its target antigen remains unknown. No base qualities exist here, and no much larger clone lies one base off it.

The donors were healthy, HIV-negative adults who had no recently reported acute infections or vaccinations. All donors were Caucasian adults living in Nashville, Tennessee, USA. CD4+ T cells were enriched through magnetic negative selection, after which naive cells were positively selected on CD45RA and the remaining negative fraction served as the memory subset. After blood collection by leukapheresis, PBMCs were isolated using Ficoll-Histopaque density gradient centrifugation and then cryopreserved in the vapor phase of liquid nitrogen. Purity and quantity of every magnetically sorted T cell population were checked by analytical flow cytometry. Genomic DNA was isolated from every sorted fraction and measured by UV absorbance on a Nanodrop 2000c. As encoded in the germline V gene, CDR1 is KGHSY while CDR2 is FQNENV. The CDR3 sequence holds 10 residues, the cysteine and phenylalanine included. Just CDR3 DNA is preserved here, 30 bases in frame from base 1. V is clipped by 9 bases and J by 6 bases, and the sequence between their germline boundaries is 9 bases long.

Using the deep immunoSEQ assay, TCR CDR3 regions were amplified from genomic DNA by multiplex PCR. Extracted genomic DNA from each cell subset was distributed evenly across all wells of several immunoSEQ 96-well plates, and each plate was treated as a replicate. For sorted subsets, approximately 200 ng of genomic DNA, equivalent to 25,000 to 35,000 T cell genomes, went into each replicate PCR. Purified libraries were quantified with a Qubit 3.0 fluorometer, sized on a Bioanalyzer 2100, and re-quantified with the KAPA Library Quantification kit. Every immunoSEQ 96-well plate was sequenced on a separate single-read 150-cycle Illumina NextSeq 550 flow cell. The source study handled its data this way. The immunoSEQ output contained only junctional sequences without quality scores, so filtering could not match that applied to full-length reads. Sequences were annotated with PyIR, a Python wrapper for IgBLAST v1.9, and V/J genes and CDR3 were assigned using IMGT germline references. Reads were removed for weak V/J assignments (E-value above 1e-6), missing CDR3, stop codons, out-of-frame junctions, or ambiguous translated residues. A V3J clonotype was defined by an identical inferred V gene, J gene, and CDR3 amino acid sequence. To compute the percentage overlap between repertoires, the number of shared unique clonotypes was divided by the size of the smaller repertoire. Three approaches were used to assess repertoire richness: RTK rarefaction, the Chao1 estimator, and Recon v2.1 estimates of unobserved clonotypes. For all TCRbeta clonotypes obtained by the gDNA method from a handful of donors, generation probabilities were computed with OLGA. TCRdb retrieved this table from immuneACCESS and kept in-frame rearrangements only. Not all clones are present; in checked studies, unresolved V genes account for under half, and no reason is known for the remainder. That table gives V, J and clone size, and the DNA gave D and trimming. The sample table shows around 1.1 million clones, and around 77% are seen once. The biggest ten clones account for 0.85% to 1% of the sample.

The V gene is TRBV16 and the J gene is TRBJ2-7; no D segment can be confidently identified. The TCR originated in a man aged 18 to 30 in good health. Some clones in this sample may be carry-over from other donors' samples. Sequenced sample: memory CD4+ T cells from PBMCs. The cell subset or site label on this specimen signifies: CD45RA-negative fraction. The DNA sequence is TGTGCCAGTAAATGGGCCGAGCAGTACTTC. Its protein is CASKWAEQYF.